These T cell receptor beta chains were read from a single sample in a study of CD8+ T cells in alopecia areata. The data were produced by immunoSEQ multiplex PCR, yet TCRdb's version contains in-frame clones alone and is incomplete. The sample records around 210,000 clones, approximately 53% being singletons. Sequenced: CD8+ T cells sorted from blood. These receptors all come from a human donor in good health. Both conserved end residues are part of each CDR3. D genes are given only for firm matches. Rows may omit the clone size; those that give it use once, few, many or a size class.

CASSELGGDGYTF	TGTGCCAGCAGTGAATTGGGGGGCGATGGCTACACCTTC	TRBV25-1	TRBJ1-2	NA	NA
CASSYSGGPNEQYF	TGTGCCAGCAGTTACTCGGGGGGGCCGAACGAGCAGTACTTC	TRBV6-6	TRBJ2-7	NA	NA
CSVGTGSSYEQYF	TGCAGCGTAGGGACGGGCAGCTCCTACGAGCAGTACTTC	TRBV29-1	TRBJ2-7	NA	few
CSVGEGDYEQYF	TGCAGCGTTGGGGAGGGGGACTACGAGCAGTACTTC	TRBV29-1	TRBJ2-7	NA	NA
CASSPLSRVEGELFF	TGTGCCAGCAGCCCCCTCAGTCGGGTTGAGGGGGAGCTGTTTTTT	TRBV7-9	TRBJ2-2	NA	NA
CASSSSGGAWETQYF	TGTGCCAGCAGTTCGAGCGGGGGGGCCTGGGAGACCCAGTACTTC	TRBV27	TRBJ2-5	TRBD2	NA
CASSPTGNVYGYTF	TGTGCCAGCAGCCCTACAGGCAACGTCTATGGCTACACCTTC	TRBV5-6	TRBJ1-2	NA	NA
CSVDDRGDKYGYTF	TGCAGCGTGGATGACAGGGGAGACAAGTATGGCTACACCTTC	TRBV29-1	TRBJ1-2	TRBD1	NA
CASSKRVGDRGLYEQYF	TGTGCCAGCAGCAAGCGCGTGGGGGACAGGGGTCTCTACGAGCAGTACTTC	TRBV7-9	TRBJ2-7	TRBD1	once
CASSSLTGEETEAFF	TGTGCCAGCAGCTCTCTCACAGGGGAGGAAACTGAAGCTTTCTTT	TRBV5-4	TRBJ1-1	TRBD1	NA
CASSLEPLSSYNSPLHF	TGCGCCAGCAGCTTGGAACCCCTGAGCTCCTATAATTCACCCCTCCACTTT	TRBV5-1	TRBJ1-6	NA	NA
CASSGGYNSPLHF	TGTGCCAGCAGTGGAGGATATAATTCACCCCTCCACTTT	TRBV25-1	TRBJ1-6	NA	once
CASSLFGDYNSPLHF	TGTGCCAGCAGCTTGTTCGGGGATTATAATTCACCCCTCCACTTT	TRBV5-6	TRBJ1-6	NA	NA
CASKAFGGLGTEAFF	TGTGCCAGTAAAGCTTTCGGGGGATTGGGCACTGAAGCTTTCTTT	TRBV19	TRBJ1-1	NA	few
CASSQEGTRPTEAFF	TGCGCCAGCAGCCAAGAAGGGACGCGGCCCACTGAAGCTTTCTTT	TRBV4-1	TRBJ1-1	NA	NA
CAIPGRGNYGYTF	TGTGCCATACCCGGGCGGGGGAACTATGGCTACACCTTC	TRBV2	TRBJ1-2	NA	few
CASSYSVGDTEAFF	TGTGCCAGCAGTTACTCAGTAGGGGACACTGAAGCTTTCTTT	TRBV6-5	TRBJ1-1	NA	NA
CASSSGFEKLFF	TGTGCCAGCAGCTCAGGGTTTGAAAAACTGTTTTTT	TRBV11-2	TRBJ1-4	NA	NA
CASRTVTEAFF	TGTGCCAGCAGAACAGTGACTGAAGCTTTCTTT	TRBV7-9	TRBJ1-1	NA	few
CSVGRFGGASSYEQYF	TGCAGCGTTGGACGGTTCGGGGGGGCGAGCTCCTACGAGCAGTACTTC	TRBV29-1	TRBJ2-7	TRBD2	NA
CASSSWVNNQPQHF	TGTGCCAGCAGCTCTTGGGTCAACAATCAGCCCCAGCATTTT	TRBV5-6	TRBJ1-5	NA	NA
CASSPPFGAGGSEQFF	TGTGCCAGCAGCCCGCCGTTTGGCGCCGGGGGAAGTGAGCAGTTCTTC	TRBV7-9	TRBJ2-1	NA	NA
CAWTLSVSAFF	TGTGCCTGGACCCTGAGCGTGTCAGCTTTCTTT	TRBV30	TRBJ1-1	NA	NA
CASSPGLANYNEQFF	TGTGCCAGCAGCCCGGGACTAGCGAACTACAATGAGCAGTTCTTC	TRBV11-2	TRBJ2-1	TRBD2	few
CAWSVLGGSEQYF	TGTGCCTGGAGTGTACTAGGGGGAAGCGAGCAGTACTTC	TRBV30	TRBJ2-7	NA	NA
CASSFGGAGYEQYF	TGTGCCAGCAGCTTTGGGGGGGCAGGCTACGAGCAGTACTTC	TRBV7-8	TRBJ2-7	NA	NA
CASSLAEGRGTVDGYTF	TGCGCCAGCAGCTTGGCCGAGGGTAGGGGGACTGTAGATGGCTACACCTTC	TRBV5-1	TRBJ1-2	NA	once